This passage covers 21 T cell receptor beta chains from one sample sequenced in a study of Tregs in tolerant kidney transplant recipients. These receptors lack a known antigen. Data came from immunoSEQ multiplex PCR; TCRdb stores just in-frame clones and leaves some out. The table has about 18,000 clones, 61% seen once; the top ten hold 3.2%. Sequencing was carried out using Tregs from blood cultured with allogeneic cells. These TCRs come from a human donor in good health.

The V gene is TRBV6-5, the J gene TRBJ1-2, with D hard to call. Germline loops: CDR1 MNHEY, CDR2 SVGAGI. Trimming left V 8 bases short and J 2 bases short, with 18 bases between. This CDR3 spans 15 amino acids. The CDR3 DNA reads TGTGCCAGCCGACTAGGAGTCAGCGAGAACTATGGCTACACCTTC. This translates into CASRLGVSENYGYTF.

This clone is labeled as medium-sized (0.01 to 0.1%). V is TRBV7-2 and J is TRBJ2-3; weak D call: TRBD2 (5 bases). Trimming removed 1 base at V and 9 bases at J, with 11 bases between. CDR1 and CDR2 (germline): SGHTA, FQGNSA. The CDR3 spans 13 residues. CDR3 nucleotides: TGTGCCAGCAGCTTAGGGCCTAAGCGGACGCAGTATTTT. Residues: CASSLGPKRTQYF.

By sample fraction, this clone is medium-sized. This chain joins TRBV19 and TRBJ1-1, with D unresolved. The CDR3 spans 13 residues. The V end lost 3 bases, the J end lost 5 bases, and 10 bases lay between the germline ends. CDR1 LNHDA and CDR2 SQIVND come from the germline V gene (reference sequence). As DNA, the CDR3 is TGTGCCAGTAGTATCCGGTCGAGGACTGAAGCTTTCTTT. This sequence encodes CASSIRSRTEAFF.

This clone is medium-sized (0.01 to 0.1%) by share. The chain recombines TRBV6-1 with TRBJ1-6, with 7 positions matching TRBD1. Losses at the gene ends were 4 bases for V and 2 bases for J; bases not matched to a gene: 2. Germline V gives CDR1 MNHNS, CDR2 SASEGT. The CDR3 is 15 residues long. This CDR3 reads CASSVGQAYNSPLHF. In DNA form, the CDR3 reads TGTGCCAGCAGTGTTGGACAGGCCTATAATTCACCCCTCCACTTT.

The sample holds a few counts of this clone. The rearrangement uses TRBV18 and TRBJ2-7; possibly TRBD2 for D (5 bases). The CDR3 is 17 amino acids. V lost 1 base and J lost 1, with 17 bases in between. Germline V CDR1 and CDR2: KGHSH, LQKENI. The DNA for the CDR3 is TGTGCCAGCTCACCACAAACGGAGGAGATATTATCCTACGAGCAGTACTTC. This codes for CASSPQTEEILSYEQYF. Using reference TRBV18 and TRBJ2-7 for the parts outside the CDR3, the full variable domain is NAGVMQNPRHLVRRRGQEARLRCSPMKGHSHVYWYRQLPEEGLKFMVYLQKENIIDESGMPKERFSAEFPKEGPSILRIQQVVRGDSAAYFCASSPQTEEILSYEQYFGPGTRLTVT.

The J gene is TRBJ2-1, the V gene TRBV10-3, with D maybe TRBD2 (5 bases). CDR1 and CDR2 from the germline V gene are ENHRY and SYGVKD. V dropped 6 bases and J dropped 0 bases, with 9 bases sitting between them. The CDR3 consists of 14 residues. The CDR3 loop reads CAIRAGGSYNEQFF. For the CDR3, the DNA is TGTGCCATCAGGGCGGGTGGCTCCTACAATGAGCAGTTCTTC.

This clone has only a few counts. V and J are TRBV6-6 and TRBJ2-7; D remains unclear. Germline V gives CDR1 MNHNY, CDR2 SVGAGI (reference sequence). The V and J ends lost 6 bases and 1 base respectively, with 10 bases between them. There are 13 residues in the CDR3. The CDR3 DNA reads as TGTGCCAGCAGACCGGGCCCTTCCTACGAGCAGTACTTC. Its translation is CASRPGPSYEQYF.

The chain uses TRBV15 and TRBJ2-3; possible D gene TRBD1, 5 bases. The germline V and J ends were trimmed by 3 bases and 2 bases, with 9 bases remaining between them. This CDR3 region has 14 residues. The germline V gene encodes CDR1 LNHNV and CDR2 YYDKDF (reference sequence). CDR3 loop: CATSRDIVTDTQYF. The CDR3 DNA reads TGTGCCACCAGCAGGGACATAGTCACAGATACGCAGTATTTT.

The chain couples TRBV2 to TRBJ2-2, with 11 bases aligning to TRBD2. The CDR3 runs to 17 residues. Losses at the gene ends were 3 bases for V and 3 bases for J; bases not matched to a gene: 6. Germline V gene data show CDR1 as SNHLY and CDR2 as FYNNEI. The CDR3 sequence: CASSDSLAGGYTGELFF. The CDR3 nucleotides are TGTGCCAGCAGTGATAGTCTAGCGGGAGGATACACCGGGGAGCTGTTTTTT.

This clone showed up just a few times. The genes are TRBV10-2 and TRBJ2-7; 11 positions agree with TRBD2. V trimming: 7 bases; J trimming: 0 bases; junction bases outside the gene matches: 11. This CDR3 contains 17 residues. Germline values: CDR1 WSHSY, CDR2 SAAADI. CDR3 coding DNA: TGCGCCAGCAAGGCACCTAGCGGGGGGCGGAGCTCCTACGAGCAGTACTTC. Translated: CASKAPSGGRSSYEQYF.

The chain couples TRBV30 to TRBJ1-2; 7 nucleotides agree with TRBD1. CDR1 is GTSNPN, CDR2 SVGIG, per germline (reference sequence). CDR3 length: 13 amino acids. The V segment lost 2 bases and the J segment 8 bases; nucleotides outside the gene matches: 8. The CDR3 is CAWSQGTVDGYTF. CDR3 DNA: TGTGCCTGGAGTCAAGGGACAGTAGACGGCTACACCTTC.

The rearrangement joins TRBV2 to TRBJ1-2, with TRBD1 matching 7 bases. With 0 bases clipped from V and 8 bases from J, the junction kept 6 bases outside the gene matches. The CDR3 has 14 residues. Germline CDR1 SNHLY, CDR2 FYNNEI. The chain's CDR3 is CASSEARDSNGYTF. The CDR3 bases are TGTGCCAGCAGTGAAGCCCGGGACAGTAACGGCTACACCTTC.

The chain couples TRBV7-9 to TRBJ1-2; 12 nucleotides match TRBD1. The CDR3 runs 16 residues. V was clipped by 5 bases and J by 7 bases; unmatched bases: 11. Germline V lookup: CDR1 SEHNR, CDR2 FQNEAQ (reference sequence). For the CDR3, the DNA is TGTGCCAGCAGCGCCAGGAGGGGACAGGGGGCGTTTGGCTACACCTTC. Amino acid sequence: CASSARRGQGAFGYTF.

The sample holds a few counts of this clone. The chain uses TRBV7-2 and TRBJ2-3; D is unresolved. V was trimmed by 4 bases and J by 5 bases, leaving 4 bases between them. The CDR3 is made up of 11 amino acids. The germline V gene has CDR1 SGHTA and CDR2 FQGNSA. The CDR3 spells CASSYLDTQYF. The CDR3 DNA reads as TGTGCCAGCAGCTACCTAGATACGCAGTATTTT.

The J gene is TRBJ2-3, the V gene TRBV30; unclear D gene. CDR3 length equals 17 residues. Looked up from germline, CDR1 is GTSNPN and CDR2 is SVGIG (reference sequence). Trimming removed 4 bases at V and 4 bases at J, with 24 bases between. The chain's CDR3 is CAWKSFGSRLRPDTQYF. The CDR3 DNA reads as TGTGCCTGGAAATCGTTTGGAAGTCGCCTCCGTCCAGATACGCAGTATTTT.

This clone showed up just a few times. V usage is TRBV5-8 and J usage is TRBJ1-6; D may be TRBD1 (5 bases). Trimming cost V 2 bases and J 7 bases, with 10 bases left between them. The CDR3 sequence is 14 residues long. Looked up from germline, CDR1 is SGHTS and CDR2 is YDEGEE. The CDR3 region has the DNA TGTGCCAGCAGCTTTCGGGGGATGAATTCACCCCTCCACTTT. It encodes CASSFRGMNSPLHF. Full variable domain (rest looked up from reference TRBV5-8 and TRBJ1-6): EAGVTQSPTHLIKTRGQQATLRCSPISGHTSVYWYQQALGLGLQFLLWYDEGEERNRGNFPPRFSGRQFPNYSSELNVNALELEDSALYLCASSFRGMNSPLHFGNGTRLTVT.

This clone was seen a handful of times. DNA for the CDR3: TGTGCCAGCAGTGACTCATACAGGGGGAACTATGGCTACACCTTC. Translation gives CASSDSYRGNYGYTF. This chain links TRBV6-4 with TRBJ1-2, with 8 nucleotides matching TRBD1. Trimming removed 0 bases from V and 2 bases from J; junction bases left unmatched: 2. The CDR3 length is 15 residues. CDR1 and CDR2 from the germline V gene are MRHNA and SNTAGT.

This clone was counted a few times. The chain employs TRBV4-1 and TRBJ2-3; D uncertain. Germline CDR1 reads MGHRA; CDR2 reads YSYEKL. The V end was cut by 4 bases, the J end by 4 bases, with 12 bases between. There are 14 residues in the CDR3. CDR3 sequence: CASSPSWVADTQYF. The CDR3 coding sequence is TGCGCCAGCAGCCCCAGCTGGGTGGCAGATACGCAGTATTTT.

The rearrangement joins TRBV7-2 to TRBJ2-4; D is perhaps TRBD2 (5 bases). Trimming stripped 0 bases from V and 0 bases from J, with 15 bases between. Germline V gene sequence: CDR1 SGHTA, CDR2 FQGNSA. CDR3 length: 18 residues. The CDR3 bases are TGTGCCAGCAGCTTAGCGGCGTCTCGGAGGCTAGCCAAAAACATTCAGTACTTC. It codes for CASSLAASRRLAKNIQYF. Combining the CDR3 with reference TRBV7-2 and TRBJ2-4 gives the whole variable domain GAGVSQSPSNKVTEKGKDVELRCDPISGHTALYWYRQSLGQGLEFLIYFQGNSAPDKSGLPSDRFSAERTGGSVSTLTIQRTQQEDSAVYLCASSLAASRRLAKNIQYFGAGTRLSVL.

V gene TRBV9 combines with J gene TRBJ2-3; D is perhaps TRBD1 (5 bases). The CDR3 consists of 12 residues. Germline V gene sequence: CDR1 SGDLS, CDR2 YYNGEE. V lost 10 bases, J lost 9 bases, and 18 bases lay in between. The CDR3 nucleotides are TGTGCCGGACCTTGCAGGGAAGGCACGCAGTATTTT. This translates into CAGPCREGTQYF.

The J gene is TRBJ2-3, the V gene TRBV7-3; TRBD1 agrees at 12 bases. J lost 10 bases, V lost 1 base, and 6 bases had no gene match. Germline CDR1 is SGHTA and CDR2 is FQGTGA. The CDR3 is 15 residues long. Here the CDR3 reads CASSLMGQGAVAQYF. The CDR3 DNA sequence: TGTGCCAGCAGCTTAATGGGACAGGGGGCGGTGGCGCAGTATTTT.